This TCR beta chain was sequenced for a study of beta chain features in type 1 diabetes. Expressed TCRB transcripts were sequenced, since all the RNA that had been isolated was reverse transcribed. Only in-frame clones appear in the TCRdb table, and some are missing; sequencing was by immunoSEQ multiplex PCR. The sample has over 650,000 clones; roughly 13% are singletons. The germline gives CDR1 GTSNPN, CDR2 SVGIG (reference sequence). This CDR3 is 12 amino acids long. Trimming cost V 5 bases and J 7 bases, with 11 bases left between them. Study-level results: Moderate but significant shortening of TCRB CDR3s was recorded in all four CD4+ subsets from Type 1 diabetes patients. PCR might favor shorter templates, equally in patients and controls. Comparison showed that naive, central memory and Treg TCRB repertoires appeared more similar among patients than among healthy donors.

This clone showed up just a few times. Its antigen is as yet unknown. It was one heparinised blood draw, averaging around 120 mL, that each donor gave. The gene calls are TRBV30 and TRBJ2-2; D is uncertain. This receptor was taken from a man aged 18-30 years with type 1 diabetes. Sequenced sample: naive CD4+ T cells from blood. CDR3 DNA sequence: TGTGCCTGGGGGGATCCTCTCGGGGAGCTGTTTTTT. Translating gives CAWGDPLGELFF.